This TCR beta chain originates from a study of post-analysis software for immune sequencing data. Study observations and caveats: F-measure co-clustering was strong for batch-matched samples. The normalized Chao1 diversity of multiple sclerosis patients was significantly lower than that of controls. The study found TRBV5-6, TRBV5-1 and TRBV20-1 among several TRBV segments more frequent in patients than controls.

CDR1 and CDR2 from the germline V gene are SGHRS and YFSETQ. This CDR3 spans 14 amino acids. The trim removed 4 bases at V and 3 bases at J, leaving 6 bases unmatched. Each TCR beta cDNA library carried unique molecular identifiers. There were roughly 0.85 to 11 million T cells, and 450,000 to 550,000 cDNA molecules came from them. A single record per CDR3 protein comes from TCRdb applying MiXCR to the PCR reads. The table has more than 450,000 distinct CDR3 sequences, about 44% seen once. Worth noting for this clonotype: Its antigen is currently unknown.

This TCR was recovered from a girl aged 10-17 years with multiple sclerosis. The V gene is TRBV5-1, the J gene TRBJ1-2, with 7 bases matching TRBD1. Sequencing input: blood. CDR3 coding DNA: TGCGCCAGCAGCGTCAGTACAGGGGACTATGGCTACACCTTC. Residues: CASSVSTGDYGYTF.